Below, 30 T cell receptor beta chains from the same sample are listed, as sequenced in a study of shared clonotypes between healthy human individuals. Clones were read by immunoSEQ multiplex PCR, and TCRdb kept only the in-frame ones, dropping some. The sample records over 2 million clones, about 94% being singletons. Naive CD8 cells were CD45RO-negative, positively selected for CCR7, excluding terminally differentiated effector memory CD45RA+ cells. Sequencing used naive CD8+ T cells sorted from blood. These receptor sequences come from a man younger than 35 in good health.

V is TRBV28 and J is TRBJ1-2; the match to TRBD1 covers 10 bases. This CDR3 has 14 amino acids. V gave up 9 bases and J gave up 2 bases; unmatched junction bases: 6. The germline CDR1 and CDR2 sequences are MDHEN and SYDVKM. The CDR3 DNA follows: TGTGCCAGTAAACCGACAGGGGGCAACTATGGCTACACCTTC. Translating it yields CASKPTGGNYGYTF.

CDR3 protein: CASSLSLQGFYEQYF. CDR3 nucleotide sequence: TGTGCCAGCAGCTTGAGCCTACAGGGGTTCTACGAGCAGTACTTC. V usage is TRBV5-6 and J usage is TRBJ2-7, with 7 bases identical to TRBD1. With 1 base clipped from V and 3 bases from J, the junction kept 7 bases outside the gene matches. The CDR3 is made up of 15 amino acids. CDR1 and CDR2 (germline): SGHDT, YYEEEE.

The chain recombines TRBV5-4 with TRBJ1-2; D is unresolved. The germline gives CDR1 SGHNT, CDR2 YYREEE (reference sequence). The CDR3 sequence is 15 residues long. V dropped 4 bases and J dropped 6 bases, with 19 bases sitting between them. CDR3 nucleotide sequence: TGTGCCAGCAGCCCGGCTACTCTCTACAGTGATGGCTACACCTTC. This codes for CASSPATLYSDGYTF.

The chain recombines TRBV10-2 with TRBJ2-7, with D unclear. The V gene lost 4 bases and the J gene lost 2 bases, with 12 bases spanning the gap. Germline V gene sequence: CDR1 WSHSY, CDR2 SAAADI. The CDR3 extends over 14 amino acids. The CDR3: CASSVHETTYEQYF. The CDR3 DNA reads TGCGCCAGCAGTGTGCATGAGACAACCTACGAGCAGTACTTC.

The chain uses TRBV7-6 and TRBJ2-7; weak D call: TRBD1 (6 bases). This CDR3 has 15 amino acids. CDR1 and CDR2 (germline): SGHVS, FNYEAQ. Deletions cut 3 bases from V and 3 bases from J, with 15 bases between. Written as DNA, the CDR3 is TGTGCCAGCAGCTTGGGTTCGGGACACAACTACGAGCAGTACTTC. Amino acid sequence: CASSLGSGHNYEQYF.

Of note for this clone: This same CDR3 is encoded by further DNA sequences in the sample. The CDR3, as DNA: TGCGCCAGCAGCTTGGACGGCATTTATAATTCACCCCTCCACTTT. Protein sequence: CASSLDGIYNSPLHF. The chain is built from TRBV5-1 and TRBJ1-6; D is uncertain. The CDR3 loop spans 15 amino acids. V lost 0 bases and J lost 4, with 8 bases in between. Germline assignment: CDR1 SGHRS and CDR2 YFSETQ.

Regarding this clone: Other nucleotide sequences in the sample specify the same CDR3. V usage is TRBV5-1 and J usage is TRBJ2-1; D is unclear. Germline CDR1 reads SGHRS; CDR2 reads YFSETQ. The CDR3 consists of 15 residues. The V end lost 1 base, the J end lost 4 bases, and 12 bases lay between the germline ends. The CDR3 nucleotides are TGCGCCAGCAGCTTGTCACACCCCGGTTACAATGAGCAGTTCTTC. The encoded protein is CASSLSHPGYNEQFF.

The chain couples TRBV5-1 to TRBJ1-3; D is ambiguous. The CDR3 spans 15 residues. V was cut by 0 bases and J by 0 bases, with 7 bases left in between. The germline V gene encodes CDR1 SGHRS and CDR2 YFSETQ. The CDR3 DNA is TGCGCCAGCAGCTTGGAGGCGGTCTCTGGAAACACCATATATTTT. It specifies CASSLEAVSGNTIYF.

For this clone: This specimen includes other DNA sequences encoding the same CDR3. V is TRBV11-2 and J is TRBJ2-3, with D unclear. The CDR3 length is 14 residues. Germline lookup yields CDR1 SGHAT and CDR2 FQNNGV. Trimming cost V 1 base and J 1 base, with 6 bases left between them. This CDR3 reads CASSLVGGTDTQYF. CDR3 nucleotide sequence: TGTGCCAGCAGCTTAGTTGGCGGCACAGATACGCAGTATTTT.

The chain uses TRBV5-1 and TRBJ2-7; D is unresolved. Per the germline V gene, CDR1 is SGHRS and CDR2 is YFSETQ. The CDR3 runs 14 residues. Trimming took 4 bases from V and 0 from J, leaving 11 bases between them. CDR3 nucleotide sequence: TGCGCCAGCAGCCCCCTTGCGGACTCCTACGAGCAGTACTTC. Amino acid sequence: CASSPLADSYEQYF.

This clone was found once. This chain links TRBV30 with TRBJ1-2; D remains unclear. The CDR3 has 12 residues. Germline V lookup: CDR1 GTSNPN, CDR2 SVGIG (reference sequence). Trimming left V 1 base short and J 4 bases short, with 7 bases between. CDR3 protein: CAWSEQLYGYTF. The CDR3 bases are TGTGCCTGGAGTGAGCAGCTCTATGGCTACACCTTC.

The CDR3 is CASSLALAYTIVYNEQFF. The CDR3 coding sequence is TGTGCCAGCAGCTTGGCGCTAGCGTACACGATCGTGTACAATGAGCAGTTCTTC. This rearrangement joins TRBV7-8 to TRBJ2-1, with TRBD2 as a possible D gene (6 bases). The CDR3 has 18 residues. Per germline, CDR1 SGHVS and CDR2 FQNEAQ. V lost 3 bases to trimming and J lost 4 bases, with 22 bases between them.

The gene calls are TRBV5-6 and TRBJ1-1, with D possibly TRBD1 on 5 matching bases. Trimming removed 0 bases from V and 1 base from J, with 13 bases in between. The germline gives CDR1 SGHDT, CDR2 YYEEEE. The CDR3 sequence is 16 residues long. CDR3 residues: CASSLGDRLWNTEAFF. CDR3 nucleotide sequence: TGTGCCAGCAGCTTGGGAGACAGACTGTGGAACACTGAAGCTTTCTTT. The full variable domain, completed using reference TRBV5-6 and TRBJ1-1, is DAGVTQSPTHLIKTRGQQVTLRCSPKSGHDTVSWYQQALGQGPQFIFQYYEEEERQRGNFPDRFSGHQFPNYSSELNVNALLLGDSALYLCASSLGDRLWNTEAFFGQGTRLTVV.

The rearrangement joins TRBV15 to TRBJ1-2; possibly TRBD1 for D (5 bases). The germline CDR1 and CDR2 sequences are LNHNV and YYDKDF (reference sequence). This CDR3 region has 16 residues. V lost 4 bases to trimming and J lost 3 bases, with 18 bases between them. The CDR3 loop is CATSNTGPRLDYGYTF. CDR3 DNA: TGTGCCACCAGCAATACGGGACCGCGTCTAGACTATGGCTACACCTTC.

This chain connects TRBV19 to TRBJ2-7; weak D call: TRBD1 (6 bases). Germline loops: CDR1 LNHDA, CDR2 SQIVND (reference sequence). This CDR3 is 16 amino acids long. V gave up 5 bases and J gave up 2 bases, with 19 bases separating them. CDR3 coding DNA: TGTGCCAGTAGTCCAAGTTGGGCCAGGGGAACCTACGAGCAGTACTTC. This translates into CASSPSWARGTYEQYF.

The chain is built from TRBV4-1 and TRBJ2-2, with D possibly being TRBD1 or TRBD2 (6 bases each). This CDR3 has 18 residues. Between the trimmed V and J ends, which lost 0 bases and 6 bases, there was a span of 20 bases. Per germline, CDR1 MGHRA and CDR2 YSYEKL. CDR3 sequence: CASSQDIRGASPAGELFF. CDR3 nucleotides: TGCGCCAGCAGCCAAGATATAAGGGGGGCTAGCCCGGCCGGGGAGCTGTTTTTT.

The genes are TRBV6-5 and TRBJ1-1, with D uncertain. The CDR3 runs 15 residues. The V end lost 1 base, the J end lost 0 bases, and 9 bases lay between the germline ends. Germline lookup yields CDR1 MNHEY and CDR2 SVGAGI. The CDR3 region has the DNA TGTGCCAGCAGTTACTATCTGGGAATGAACACTGAAGCTTTCTTT. Its translation: CASSYYLGMNTEAFF.

This clone showed up just once. The chain is built from TRBV7-6 and TRBJ2-6; D tentatively fits TRBD1 or TRBD2 (6 bases each). V was trimmed by 5 bases and J by 0 bases, leaving 17 bases between them. The germline V gene has CDR1 SGHVS and CDR2 FNYEAQ. The CDR3 loop spans 18 amino acids. The CDR3 region has the DNA TGTGCCAGCAGCCCCGCCCGGGGGCTCCACTCTGGGGCCAACGTCCTGACTTTC. It codes for CASSPARGLHSGANVLTF.

This clone was observed once. The J gene is TRBJ1-2, the V gene TRBV5-4; D remains unclear. Trimming took 6 bases from V and 3 from J, leaving 12 bases between them. This CDR3 region has 13 residues. CDR1 and CDR2 (germline): SGHNT, YYREEE (reference sequence). CDR3 protein: CASKAAHDYGYTF. CDR3 coding DNA: TGTGCCAGCAAGGCGGCCCACGACTATGGCTACACCTTC.

The chain joins TRBV2 to TRBJ2-7, with a tentative D call TRBD2 (6 bases). This CDR3 is built from 15 residues. Germline V CDR1 and CDR2: SNHLY, FYNNEI. V shed 5 bases and J shed 2 bases, with 16 bases lying between them. The CDR3 protein is CASSLGVEGTYEQYF. CDR3 bases: TGTGCCAGCAGTTTAGGGGTGGAGGGCACCTACGAGCAGTACTTC.

The gene calls are TRBV13 and TRBJ2-7; 7 positions agree with TRBD2. Germline CDR1 reads PRHDT; CDR2 reads FYEKMQ (reference sequence). J gave up 4 bases and V 2 bases, and 8 bases lay outside the gene matches. The CDR3 has 15 residues. DNA of the CDR3: TGTGCCAGCAGCTTATCGAGCGGGATCATGTACGAGCAGTACTTC. This gives the protein CASSLSSGIMYEQYF.

The V gene is TRBV27, the J gene TRBJ2-2, with 10 bases identical to TRBD1. Germline V lookup: CDR1 MNHEY, CDR2 SMNVEV (reference sequence). The V and J ends lost 0 bases and 6 bases, in that order; junction bases with no gene match: 7. The CDR3 has 17 residues. This chain's CDR3 is CASSLSFGTGVAGELFF. Written as DNA, the CDR3 is TGTGCCAGCAGTTTATCCTTTGGGACAGGGGTAGCCGGGGAGCTGTTTTTT.

This chain joins TRBV5-1 and TRBJ2-7; D gene uncertain. The V end was cut by 3 bases, the J end by 2 bases, with 9 bases between. The CDR3 covers 13 residues. CDR1 SGHRS and CDR2 YFSETQ come from the germline V gene. CDR3 sequence reads: CASSYRLAYEQYF. The CDR3 coding sequence is TGCGCCAGCAGCTACCGGTTAGCCTACGAGCAGTACTTC.

The J gene is TRBJ1-6, the V gene TRBV11-2; 7 bases align to TRBD1. CDR1 and CDR2 from the germline V gene are SGHAT and FQNNGV. Trimming at V came to 4 bases and at J to 13 bases, leaving 4 bases not matched to a gene. The CDR3 covers 12 residues. The CDR3 nucleotides read TGTGCCAGCAGCTCGCAGGGGGGTCCCCTCCACTTT. Amino acid sequence: CASSSQGGPLHF.

The genes are TRBV5-1 and TRBJ2-3; 8 bases are a match to TRBD1. Germline lookup yields CDR1 SGHRS and CDR2 YFSETQ. The CDR3 extends over 20 amino acids. Trimming at V came to 0 bases and at J to 6 bases, leaving 21 bases not matched to a gene. The CDR3, as DNA: TGCGCCAGCAGCTTGGAGTCAGACCCTTCCCGGGACAGGTACCAGGATACGCAGTATTTT. It is translated as CASSLESDPSRDRYQDTQYF.

As regards this clone: Within the sample, other DNA sequences also encode this same CDR3. The chain couples TRBV4-1 to TRBJ2-7; D ambiguous. CDR3 length: 14 residues. V shed 0 bases and J shed 3 bases, with 9 bases lying between them. CDR1 and CDR2 (germline): MGHRA, YSYEKL. This CDR3 is CASSQDTGGYEQYF. For the CDR3, the DNA is TGCGCCAGCAGCCAAGATACGGGCGGCTACGAGCAGTACTTC.

The chain uses TRBV13 and TRBJ2-5; 7 nucleotides align to TRBD1. The CDR3 is 14 amino acids. Germline CDR1 PRHDT, CDR2 FYEKMQ (reference sequence). V trimming: 5 bases; J trimming: 5 bases; junction bases outside the gene matches: 8. CDR3 sequence (DNA): TGTGCCAGCAGCGAATACAGGGGTGGGGAGACCCAGTACTTC. Translated: CASSEYRGGETQYF.

This clone was observed once. This rearrangement joins TRBV7-9 to TRBJ1-1; D not certain. V lost 1 base, J lost 1 base, and 7 bases lay in between. The length of the CDR3 is 14 residues. Germline V CDR1 and CDR2: SEHNR, FQNEAQ (reference sequence). CDR3 loop: CASSLVWSNTEAFF. The CDR3 bases are TGTGCCAGCAGCTTAGTCTGGTCGAACACTGAAGCTTTCTTT.

The rearrangement joins TRBV9 to TRBJ2-7; D possibly corresponds to TRBD1 (5 bases). Trimming pared 0 bases from V and 2 bases from J, leaving 15 bases between. In germline, CDR1 is SGDLS, CDR2 YYNGEE. The CDR3 extends over 16 amino acids. In nucleotides, the CDR3 is TGTGCCAGCAGCGTAGGTCAGGGCGTTGCTACCTACGAGCAGTACTTC. Translation: CASSVGQGVATYEQYF.

The chain joins TRBV5-1 to TRBJ2-1; the D gene is possibly TRBD1 (6 bases). Trimming took off 5 bases at V and 6 bases at J, with 21 bases between the two ends. The CDR3 is 16 residues long. Germline V gene lookup returns CDR1 SGHRS and CDR2 YFSETQ. The CDR3 DNA follows: TGCGCCAGCAGTCCACACCCGTCCCCAGGGGCCAATGAGCAGTTCTTC. It specifies CASSPHPSPGANEQFF.